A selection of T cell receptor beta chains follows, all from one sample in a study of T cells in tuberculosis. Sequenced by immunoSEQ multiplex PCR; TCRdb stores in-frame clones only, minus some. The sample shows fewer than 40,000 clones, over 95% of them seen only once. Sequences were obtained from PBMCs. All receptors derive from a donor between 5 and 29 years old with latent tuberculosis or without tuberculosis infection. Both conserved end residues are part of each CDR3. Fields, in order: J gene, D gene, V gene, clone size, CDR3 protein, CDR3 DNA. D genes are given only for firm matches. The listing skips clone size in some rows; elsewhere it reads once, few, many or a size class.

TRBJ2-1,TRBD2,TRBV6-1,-,CASSLATSGRGGQFF,TGTGCCAGCAGTTTAGCCACTAGCGGCCGGGGGGGGCAGTTCTTC
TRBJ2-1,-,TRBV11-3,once,CASSPGGSGYNEQFF,TGTGCCAGCAGCCCCGGGGGTAGCGGATACAATGAGCAGTTCTTC
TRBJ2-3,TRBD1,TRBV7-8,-,CASSPPRGTGSLDTQYF,TGTGCCAGCAGCCCACCGCGAGGGACAGGGTCCTTAGATACGCAGTATTTT
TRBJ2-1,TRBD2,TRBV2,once,CASSEFLGTSGNNEQFF,TGTGCCAGCAGTGAATTCCTTGGGACTAGTGGGAACAATGAGCAGTTCTTC
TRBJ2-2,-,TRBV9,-,CASTGLTETNTGELFF,TGTGCCAGCACCGGGCTGACAGAGACTAACACCGGGGAGCTGTTTTTT
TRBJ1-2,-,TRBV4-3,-,CASSPDRSGYGYTF,TGCGCCAGCAGCCCCGACAGGTCCGGCTATGGCTACACCTTC
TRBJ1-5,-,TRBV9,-,CASSVGGRADQPQHF,TGTGCCAGCAGCGTAGGAGGGCGGGCGGACCAGCCCCAGCATTTT
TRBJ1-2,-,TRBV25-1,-,CASSTAGGAGYTF,TGTGCCAGCAGCACTGCGGGGGGCGCGGGCTACACCTTC
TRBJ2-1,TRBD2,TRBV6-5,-,CASQFRGGYNEQFF,TGTGCCAGCCAGTTCCGGGGGGGCTACAATGAGCAGTTCTTC
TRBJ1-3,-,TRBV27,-,CASSLRGGNTIYF,TGTGCCAGCAGTTTGAGGGGGGGAAACACCATATATTTT
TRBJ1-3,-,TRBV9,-,CASSGVEGKSAGNTIYF,TGTGCCAGCAGCGGAGTGGAGGGAAAGTCGGCTGGAAACACCATATATTTT
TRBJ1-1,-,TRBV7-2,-,CASSLGRGIEAFF,TGTGCCAGCAGCCTAGGTCGGGGGATTGAAGCTTTCTTT
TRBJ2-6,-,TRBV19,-,CASSGGQGRTSGANVLTF,TGTGCCAGTAGCGGGGGGCAGGGGAGAACCTCTGGGGCCAACGTCCTGACTTTC
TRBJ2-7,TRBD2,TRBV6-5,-,CASRERESYEQYF,TGTGCCAGCAGGGAGCGGGAGAGCTACGAGCAGTACTTC
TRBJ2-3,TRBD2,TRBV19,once,CASSKGRASGGADTQYF,TGTGCCAGTAGTAAAGGCCGGGCCTCGGGAGGGGCAGATACGCAGTATTTT
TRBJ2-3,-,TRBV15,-,CATSRASTDTQYF,TGTGCCACCAGCAGAGCTAGCACAGATACGCAGTATTTT
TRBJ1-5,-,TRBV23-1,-,CASGAPWGYSNQPQHF,TGCGCCAGTGGGGCCCCTTGGGGTTATAGCAATCAGCCCCAGCATTTT
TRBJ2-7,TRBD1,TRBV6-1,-,CASNPETGLYEQYF,TGTGCCAGCAACCCCGAGACAGGGCTCTACGAGCAGTACTTC
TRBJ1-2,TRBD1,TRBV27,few,CASSPTGVGFGYTF,TGTGCCAGCAGTCCTACAGGGGTAGGGTTCGGCTACACCTTC
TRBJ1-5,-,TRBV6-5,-,CASSPLGVGNQPQHF,TGTGCCAGCAGTCCCCTAGGGGTCGGAAATCAGCCCCAGCATTTT
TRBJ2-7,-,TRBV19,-,CASSIGSDEQYF,TGTGCCAGTAGTATAGGCAGCGACGAGCAGTACTTC
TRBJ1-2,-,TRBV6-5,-,CASGGRADYTF,TGTGCCAGCGGGGGCAGGGCGGACTACACCTTC
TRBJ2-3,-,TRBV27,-,CASSLSGSLDTQYF,TGTGCCAGCAGTTTGTCCGGGAGTTTAGATACGCAGTATTTT
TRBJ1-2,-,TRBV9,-,CASSGDRGYTF,TGTGCCAGCAGCGGCGACAGAGGCTACACCTTC
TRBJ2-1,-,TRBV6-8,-,CASTHLGADEQFF,TGTGCCAGCACTCATCTGGGGGCCGATGAGCAGTTCTTC
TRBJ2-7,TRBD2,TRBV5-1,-,CASSLTGGYEQYF,TGCGCCAGCAGCTTAACGGGAGGCTACGAGCAGTACTTC
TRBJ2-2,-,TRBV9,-,CASSVDLRTGELFF,TGTGCCAGCAGCGTAGACCTCAGGACCGGGGAGCTGTTTTTT
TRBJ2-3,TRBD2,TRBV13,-,CASSLKGTSGGTDTQYF,TGTGCCAGCAGCTTAAAAGGGACTAGCGGGGGCACAGATACGCAGTATTTT
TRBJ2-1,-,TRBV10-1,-,CASSETLVGEEQFF,TGCGCCAGCAGTGAGACCCTCGTTGGGGAGGAGCAGTTCTTC
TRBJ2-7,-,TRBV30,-,CAWSTKAGLIYEQYF,TGTGCCTGGAGTACGAAGGCAGGGCTGATATACGAGCAGTACTTC
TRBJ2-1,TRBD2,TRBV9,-,CASSGLAREQFF,TGTGCCAGCAGCGGACTAGCGAGGGAGCAGTTCTTC
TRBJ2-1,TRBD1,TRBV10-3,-,CAISDPAGGNEQFF,TGTGCCATCAGTGACCCTGCAGGGGGCAATGAGCAGTTCTTC
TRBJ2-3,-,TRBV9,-,CASSGGPGKDTQYF,TGTGCCAGCAGCGGGGGTCCGGGAAAAGATACGCAGTATTTT
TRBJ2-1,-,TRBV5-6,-,CASSYRLAYNEQFF,TGTGCCAGCAGCTACAGGTTAGCCTACAATGAGCAGTTCTTC
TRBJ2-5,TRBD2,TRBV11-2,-,CASSLEASGQETQYF,TGTGCCAGCAGCTTAGAAGCTAGCGGCCAAGAGACCCAGTACTTC
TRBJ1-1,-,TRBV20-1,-,CSAPVQGEAFF,TGCAGTGCTCCCGTTCAGGGAGAAGCTTTCTTT
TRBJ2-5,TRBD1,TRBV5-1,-,CASSKDRGGETQYF,TGCGCCAGCAGCAAGGACAGGGGAGGCGAGACCCAGTACTTC
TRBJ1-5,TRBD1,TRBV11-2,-,CASSAGTGGNQPQHF,TGTGCCAGCAGCGCAGGGACAGGGGGCAATCAGCCCCAGCATTTT
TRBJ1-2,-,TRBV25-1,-,CASSEFQGYGYTF,TGTGCCAGCAGTGAATTCCAGGGATATGGCTACACCTTC
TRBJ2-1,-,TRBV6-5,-,CASSYGGAGNEQFF,TGTGCCAGCAGTTACGGGGGGGCTGGGAATGAGCAGTTCTTC
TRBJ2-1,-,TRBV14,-,CASSPTSPRYNEQFF,TGTGCCAGCAGCCCAACTAGCCCAAGATACAATGAGCAGTTCTTC
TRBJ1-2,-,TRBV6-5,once,CASTRAGYGYTF,TGTGCCAGCACCCGTGCCGGCTATGGCTACACCTTC
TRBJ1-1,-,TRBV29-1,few,CSGRNRMVTEAFF,TGCAGCGGAAGGAACAGGATGGTAACTGAAGCTTTCTTT
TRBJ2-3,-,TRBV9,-,CASSALAWITDTQYF,TGTGCCAGCAGCGCCCTAGCGTGGATCACAGATACGCAGTATTTT
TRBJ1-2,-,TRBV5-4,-,CASSFGAKSYGYTF,TGTGCCAGCAGCTTTGGGGCGAAGAGTTATGGCTACACCTTC